This section outlines one TCR beta chain sequence together with its context. Chain pairing is unknown; alpha and beta were sequenced separately. Sequencing used immunoSEQ multiplex PCR; TCRdb keeps in-frame clones, though not all of them. This repertoire shows tens of thousands of clones, under 95% found once; its top ten account for around 2%. This entry is derived from a study of T cells in tuberculosis. This CDR3 is built from 15 residues. Germline V gives CDR1 SGDLS, CDR2 YYNGEE. V lost 0 bases and J lost 3, with 11 bases in between. After thawing and overnight rest, PBMC were stained with GMM-loaded CD1B tetramer, viability dye and anti-CD3 for sorting. The lipid loaded on the CD1B tetramers was C32 glucose monomycolate from Rhodococcus equi.

This receptor was taken from an adult woman with latent tuberculosis. The rearrangement joins TRBV9 to TRBJ2-3, with a weak D call TRBD2 (7 bases). What was sequenced was CD1b-GMM tetramer-negative cells sorted from PBMCs. Written as DNA, the CDR3 is TGTGCCAGCAGCGTAGAGGGGGGGCCGACAGATACGCAGTATTTT. It encodes CASSVEGGPTDTQYF. Variable domain in full (rest from reference TRBV9 and TRBJ2-3): DSGVTQTPKHLITATGQRVTLRCSPRSGDLSVYWYQQSLDQGLQFLIQYYNGEERAKGNILERFSAQQFPDLHSELNLSSLELGDSALYFCASSVEGGPTDTQYFGPGTRLTVL.